The next 17 T cell receptor beta chains were all read from a single sample in a study of T cell responses to AZD1222 COVID-19 vaccine. The repertoire was sequenced with immunoSEQ multiplex PCR; TCRdb's copy has only in-frame clones and lacks some. The sample has roughly 110,000 clones; about 86% are singletons. This specimen consisted of peripheral blood, obtained on day 0 of AZD1222 vaccination. The receptors were gathered from an adult in good health.

The rearrangement uses TRBV6-5 and TRBJ2-2; possible D gene TRBD2, 6 bases. Trimming took 7 bases from V and 0 from J, leaving 12 bases between them. This CDR3 region has 15 residues. CDR1 and CDR2 from the germline V gene are MNHEY and SVGAGI. The CDR3 DNA follows: TGTGCCAGCAAACCGGGAGATGCGAACACCGGGGAGCTGTTTTTT. Translating it yields CASKPGDANTGELFF.

This clone is a singleton in its sample. This sequence joins TRBV5-1 and TRBJ2-1; 7 bases match TRBD1. There are 16 residues in the CDR3. In germline, CDR1 is SGHRS, CDR2 YFSETQ. Trimming took 1 base from V and 8 from J; bases not matched to a gene: 12. CDR3 loop: CASSLSGTVYIDEQFF. For the CDR3, the DNA is TGCGCCAGCAGCTTGTCCGGGACAGTCTACATCGATGAGCAGTTCTTC.

The chain joins TRBV7-9 to TRBJ2-7; perhaps D is TRBD1 or TRBD2 (5 bases each). V was cut by 5 bases and J by 1 base, with 15 bases left in between. From germline, CDR1 is SEHNR and CDR2 FQNEAQ (reference sequence). The CDR3 sequence is 15 residues long. CDR3 residues: CASSPLGVESYEQYF. The DNA for the CDR3 is TGTGCCAGCAGCCCGCTGGGGGTAGAGTCCTACGAGCAGTACTTC.

This rearrangement joins TRBV6-2 or TRBV6-3 to TRBJ2-3; 9 nucleotides line up with TRBD1. The germline gives CDR1 MNHEY, CDR2 SVGEGT. The CDR3 covers 18 residues. The V segment lost 6 bases and the J segment 2 bases; nucleotides outside the gene matches: 15. The CDR3 region is CASSYWVTDRGYTDTQYF. The CDR3, as DNA: TGTGCCAGCAGCTATTGGGTTACGGACAGGGGATACACAGATACGCAGTATTTT.

The gene calls are TRBV18 and TRBJ1-4, with D possibly matching TRBD1 (5 bases). The CDR3 has 13 residues. Deletions cut 5 bases from V and 5 bases from J, with 9 bases between. Per germline, CDR1 KGHSH and CDR2 LQKENI. CDR3 DNA: TGTGCCAGCTCATTCGACAGAAATGAAAAACTGTTTTTT. Translation gives CASSFDRNEKLFF.

This sequence joins TRBV4-2 and TRBJ1-5; D gene ambiguous. In germline, CDR1 is LGHNA, CDR2 YNFKEQ. Trimming shortened V by 0 bases and J by 7 bases, and 13 bases separated the two germline ends. This CDR3 is 15 amino acids long. This CDR3 reads CASSQETDGRQPQHF. The CDR3 nucleotides read TGTGCCAGCAGCCAAGAAACGGACGGGAGGCAGCCCCAGCATTTT.

The chain carries TRBV9 and TRBJ1-2, with D maybe TRBD1 (5 bases). The CDR3 has 14 amino acids. Germline-derived CDR1 and CDR2 are SGDLS and YYNGEE. The V gene lost 4 bases and the J gene lost 9 bases, with 19 bases spanning the gap. This CDR3 reads CASSPALQGASYTF. As DNA, the CDR3 is TGTGCCAGCAGCCCCGCCCTCCAGGGTGCGAGCTACACCTTC.

V gene TRBV6-1 combines with J gene TRBJ1-2; 7 nucleotides line up with TRBD1. With 5 bases clipped from V and 2 bases from J, the junction kept 8 bases outside the gene matches. Germline loops: CDR1 MNHNS, CDR2 SASEGT. The CDR3 sequence is 15 residues long. The CDR3 sequence is CASSSRTGWNYGYTF. The CDR3 coding sequence is TGTGCCAGCAGTTCGAGGACAGGATGGAACTATGGCTACACCTTC.

This chain links TRBV12-3 or TRBV12-4 with TRBJ1-2; D unresolved. V lost 1 base, J lost 5 bases, and 5 bases lay in between. The CDR3 length is 12 residues. The CDR3 DNA reads TGTGCCAGCAGTTTAGGTAGTTATGGCTACACCTTC. Protein product: CASSLGSYGYTF.

The chain combines TRBV3-1 (or the pseudogene TRBV3-2) with TRBJ1-5; possible D gene TRBD1, 6 bases. Germline CDR1 LGHDT, CDR2 YNNKEL (reference sequence). This CDR3 comprises 17 residues. Trimming cost V 4 bases and J 2 bases, with 18 bases left between them. The chain's CDR3 is CASSPQLRGNGNQPQHF. The CDR3 region has the DNA TGTGCCAGCAGCCCACAATTAAGGGGGAATGGCAATCAGCCCCAGCATTTT.

The chain links TRBV4-1 to TRBJ2-2; D is uncertain. This CDR3 contains 17 residues. The germline V gene has CDR1 MGHRA and CDR2 YSYEKL. Trimming took off 0 bases at V and 2 bases at J, with 13 bases between the two ends. DNA for the CDR3: TGCGCCAGCAGCCAAGACACTGGACGGACCAACACCGGGGAGCTGTTTTTT. This gives the protein CASSQDTGRTNTGELFF.

This sequence joins TRBV7-9 and TRBJ2-3; 10 nucleotides match TRBD2. Germline V gene lookup returns CDR1 SEHNR and CDR2 FQNEAQ (reference sequence). The CDR3 consists of 19 residues. V shed 1 base and J 6 bases; nucleotides not matched to a gene: 16. The CDR3 loop is CASSLEPWTSGTPRDTQYF. The CDR3 DNA is TGTGCCAGCAGCTTAGAGCCCTGGACTAGCGGTACACCTCGGGATACGCAGTATTTT.

The CDR3 nucleotides are TGTGCCAGCAGATTACAGGGCGCGAATGAAAAACTGTTTTTT. Translating it yields CASRLQGANEKLFF. The V gene is TRBV7-9, the J gene TRBJ1-4, with a possible D match to TRBD1 (6 bases). Trimming removed 6 bases from V and 5 bases from J, with 13 bases in between. The CDR3 totals 14 residues. Per germline, CDR1 SEHNR and CDR2 FQNEAQ (reference sequence).

The gene calls are TRBV6-5 and TRBJ1-2; 10 nucleotides match TRBD1. CDR3 length: 14 amino acids. J lost 3 bases, V lost 6 bases, and 4 bases had no gene match. Germline loops: CDR1 MNHEY, CDR2 SVGAGI. In DNA, the CDR3 is TGTGCCAGCAGGTACGGGACAGGGGACTATGGCTACACCTTC. It yields the protein CASRYGTGDYGYTF.

This chain links TRBV3-1 (or the pseudogene TRBV3-2) with TRBJ2-2; tentative D call: TRBD2 (6 bases). Germline lookup yields CDR1 LGHDT and CDR2 YNNKEL (reference sequence). V lost 4 bases, J lost 3 bases, and 18 bases lay in between. The CDR3 runs 17 residues. The CDR3 spells CASSRPPNPGDTGELFF. CDR3 DNA sequence: TGTGCCAGCAGCCGGCCCCCCAATCCGGGGGACACCGGGGAGCTGTTTTTT.

The V and J genes are TRBV19 and TRBJ1-3; D not certain. V was shortened by 6 bases and J by 2 bases, with 5 bases between the two germline ends. Per the germline V gene, CDR1 is LNHDA and CDR2 is SQIVND (reference sequence). This CDR3 is built from 12 residues. CDR3 coding DNA: TGTGCCAGTAGCCTTCCTGGAAACACCATATATTTT. This encodes CASSLPGNTIYF.

The J gene is TRBJ2-3, the V gene TRBV29-1; 8 bases agree with TRBD2. J was trimmed by 5 bases and V by 7 bases; bases with no gene match: 17. Germline-derived CDR1 and CDR2 are SQVTM and ANQGSEA. The CDR3 loop spans 16 amino acids. The chain's CDR3 is CSATVRSGRRGDTQYF. The CDR3 DNA reads as TGCAGCGCAACGGTGAGGAGCGGGAGACGAGGAGATACGCAGTATTTT.